This passage covers 11 T cell receptor beta chains from one sample sequenced in a study of blood T cell repertoires in COVID-19. TCRdb's table, derived via immunoSEQ multiplex PCR, lists solely in-frame clones and lacks some. There are 150,000 to 200,000 clones in the sample; about 89% occur only once, and under 0.85% lies in the top ten. The source material was PBMCs or T cells enriched from blood (not recorded which). The receptor source for this set is a woman aged 18 to 35 who had recovered from COVID-19.

The CDR3 protein is CASKQDRSYGYTF. The CDR3 DNA sequence: TGTGCCAGTAAACAGGACAGGTCCTATGGCTACACCTTC. This chain links TRBV19 with TRBJ1-2; 7 nucleotides line up with TRBD1. The CDR3 length is 13 residues. The junction had 6 bases not matched to a gene; V was cut back by 7 bases and J by 4 bases. Germline V gives CDR1 LNHDA, CDR2 SQIVND (reference sequence).

The chain combines TRBV27 with TRBJ2-7; tentative D call: TRBD1 (6 bases). Per the germline V gene, CDR1 is MNHEY and CDR2 is SMNVEV (reference sequence). The CDR3 loop spans 13 amino acids. The CDR3 reads CGTGLAGSYEQYF. For the CDR3, the DNA is TGTGGTACAGGGCTAGCTGGTTCCTACGAGCAGTACTTC.

This chain uses TRBV6-2 or TRBV6-3 with TRBJ2-6, with D perhaps matching TRBD1 (5 bases). The V end lost 2 bases, the J end lost 0 bases, and 5 bases lay between the germline ends. The germline V gene encodes CDR1 MNHEY and CDR2 SVGEGT. This CDR3 is 15 amino acids long. CDR3 DNA: TGTGCCAGCAGTTACACAGGCTCTGGGGCCAACGTCCTGACTTTC. Translated, it gives CASSYTGSGANVLTF.

The chain carries TRBV18 and TRBJ2-7; 10 nucleotides match TRBD1. Germline V gene data show CDR1 as KGHSH and CDR2 as LQKENI. V trimming: 2 bases; J trimming: 6 bases; junction bases outside the gene matches: 13. This CDR3 region has 17 residues. CDR3 region: CASSPGWGQGTLGEQYF. The CDR3, as DNA: TGTGCCAGCTCACCAGGGTGGGGACAGGGGACGCTTGGCGAGCAGTACTTC.

The rearrangement links TRBV10-3 to TRBJ2-5; D gene ambiguous. CDR3 length equals 13 residues. Germline values: CDR1 ENHRY, CDR2 SYGVKD. V was trimmed by 3 bases and J by 2 bases, leaving 7 bases between them. The CDR3 bases are TGTGCCATCAGTGATAAGCCACAAGAGACCCAGTACTTC. Its translation: CAISDKPQETQYF.

For the CDR3, the DNA is TGTGCCAGCAGTGCGCGGGCGGGTACCTACAATGAGCAGTTCTTC. Translating it yields CASSARAGTYNEQFF. The chain is built from TRBV25-1 and TRBJ2-1; tentative D call: TRBD2 (5 bases). Germline V CDR1 and CDR2: MGHDK, SYGVNS. Trimming cost V 4 bases and J 2 bases, with 12 bases left between them. The length of the CDR3 is 15 residues.

This chain joins TRBV27 and TRBJ2-5; no firm D call. CDR1 and CDR2 from the germline V gene are MNHEY and SMNVEV (reference sequence). This CDR3 is built from 12 residues. V lost 5 bases and J 0 bases, leaving 4 bases between the germline ends. CDR3 sequence reads: CASSHYQETQYF. The CDR3 DNA follows: TGTGCCAGCAGTCACTACCAAGAGACCCAGTACTTC.

The chain employs TRBV5-4 and TRBJ2-2; 8 bases agree with TRBD1. The CDR3 length is 16 residues. Losses at the gene ends were 4 bases for V and 6 bases for J; bases not matched to a gene: 11. Germline V gene lookup returns CDR1 SGHNT and CDR2 YYREEE (reference sequence). The CDR3 loop reads CASSRQRQGAPGELFF. The DNA of the CDR3 is TGTGCCAGCAGCCGACAACGCCAGGGGGCCCCCGGGGAGCTGTTTTTT.

The CDR3 bases are TGCGCCAGCAGTCCTGGGACTAGCGGGAGGTTCACAGATACGCAGTATTTT. As protein: CASSPGTSGRFTDTQYF. The chain links TRBV5-1 to TRBJ2-3, with 15 bases identical to TRBD2. CDR3 length: 17 amino acids. Germline assignment: CDR1 SGHRS and CDR2 YFSETQ. V was pared by 5 bases and J by 2 bases, with 6 bases of the junction left unmatched.

V gene TRBV6-1 combines with J gene TRBJ2-1, with 7 bases identical to TRBD1. The V gene's germline CDR1 is MNHNS and CDR2 SASEGT. The trim removed 3 bases at V and 7 bases at J, leaving 3 bases unmatched. CDR3 size: 13 residues. The CDR3 loop reads CASSETGWNEQFF. For the CDR3, the DNA is TGTGCCAGCAGTGAGACAGGGTGGAATGAGCAGTTCTTC.

This chain joins TRBV5-5 and TRBJ2-1, with D perhaps TRBD1 (6 bases). Germline CDR1 is SGHKS and CDR2 is YYEKEE (reference sequence). Trimming stripped 0 bases from V and 10 bases from J, with 17 bases between. CDR3 length: 15 amino acids. The CDR3 loop is CASSLGLPSQGEQFF. The DNA of the CDR3 is TGTGCCAGCAGCTTGGGCCTCCCTTCCCAGGGGGAGCAGTTCTTC.